This entry lists 11 T cell receptor beta chains sequenced from one sample in a study of neoadjuvant anti-PD-1 for oral cavity cancer (dated by TCRdb to the early 2020s). The sample's time point label is to be understood as: after neoadjuvant nivolumab, at surgical resection. The library was prepared using the immunoSEQ multiplex PCR assay. What TCRdb holds here is the immuneACCESS table cut down to in-frame rearrangements. Part of the clones is not present; checked against another copy, under half of the missing clones reflect an unresolved V gene, and the others are unexplained. Here the sample has about 2,200 clones; 59% occur a single time. Of the sample, approximately 15% is held by the ten largest clones. The material was tumor tissue, obtained after nivolumab (anti-PD-1) treatment. These receptors were collected from a person between 40 and 79 years old with oral cavity squamous cell carcinoma.

This clone is labeled as large. The chain is built from TRBV7-9 and TRBJ1-1, with a weak D call TRBD1 (6 bases). There are 17 residues in the CDR3. The V end was cut by 6 bases, the J end by 0 bases, with 20 bases between. Per germline, CDR1 SEHNR and CDR2 FQNEAQ (reference sequence). The CDR3 DNA reads as TGTGCCAGCAGTCGCCGGGACACCTGGGGAGTGAACACTGAAGCTTTCTTT. It specifies CASSRRDTWGVNTEAFF. Looking up the rest from reference TRBV7-9 and TRBJ1-1 gives the full variable domain: DTGVSQNPRHKITKRGQNVTFRCDPISEHNRLYWYRQTLGQGPEFLTYFQNEAQLEKSRLLSDRFSAERPKGSFSTLEIQRTEQGDSAMYLCASSRRDTWGVNTEAFFGQGTRLTVV.

This clone was observed a few times. The rearrangement uses TRBV19 and TRBJ1-3; no reliable D call. In germline, CDR1 is LNHDA, CDR2 SQIVND (reference sequence). V was pared by 3 bases and J by 0 bases, with 3 bases between. The CDR3 runs 13 residues. The CDR3 sequence is CASSIASGNTIYF. CDR3 sequence (DNA): TGTGCCAGTAGTATCGCCTCTGGAAACACCATATATTTT. Supplemented by reference TRBV19 and TRBJ1-3, the full variable domain reads DGGITQSPKYLFRKEGQNVTLSCEQNLNHDAMYWYRQDPGQGLRLIYYSQIVNDFQKGDIAEGYSVSREKKESFPLTVTSAQKNPTAFYLCASSIASGNTIYFGEGSWLTVV.

The chain is built from TRBV7-3 and TRBJ2-7; 10 bases align to TRBD1. The CDR3 runs 15 residues. The V gene's germline CDR1 is SGHTA and CDR2 FQGTGA. V was clipped by 5 bases and J by 7 bases; unmatched bases: 11. The CDR3 DNA reads as TGTGCCAGCAGCCTCGGGACAGGGGTCCGTCCGGAGCAGTACTTC. Amino acids: CASSLGTGVRPEQYF. Full variable domain (rest looked up from reference TRBV7-3 and TRBJ2-7): GAGVSQTPSNKVTEKGKYVELRCDPISGHTALYWYRQSLGQGPEFLIYFQGTGAADDSGLPNDRFFAVRPEGSVSTLKIQRTERGDSAVYLCASSLGTGVRPEQYFGPGTRLTVT.

The V call is TRBV6-5, the J call TRBJ1-1; TRBD1 might be the D (6 bases). V was pared by 6 bases and J by 0 bases, with 11 bases between. CDR3 length equals 14 residues. In germline, CDR1 is MNHEY, CDR2 SVGAGI. CDR3 in amino acids: CASRFTGMNTEAFF. The DNA for the CDR3 is TGTGCCAGCAGATTTACAGGGATGAACACTGAAGCTTTCTTT.

The chain is built from TRBV27 and TRBJ1-5; D might be TRBD1 (5 bases). Germline CDR1 MNHEY, CDR2 SMNVEV (reference sequence). Trimming took off 6 bases at V and 4 bases at J, with 10 bases between the two ends. The CDR3 is made up of 13 amino acids. The CDR3 nucleotides read TGTGCCAGCAGGCTACAGGTTAATCAGCCCCAGCATTTT. It encodes CASRLQVNQPQHF.

This chain links TRBV6-1 with TRBJ2-3, with 10 bases that match TRBD2. V was pared by 6 bases and J by 3 bases, with 3 bases of the junction left unmatched. Looked up from germline, CDR1 is MNHNS and CDR2 is SASEGT. The CDR3 is 14 amino acids. In DNA form, the CDR3 reads TGTGCCAGCAGGTCTAGCGGGAGTACAGATACGCAGTATTTT. This translates into CASRSSGSTDTQYF.

The rearrangement uses TRBV6-1 and TRBJ2-7; D might be TRBD1 (6 bases). The V gene lost 3 bases and the J gene lost 2 bases, with 11 bases spanning the gap. CDR1 is MNHNS and CDR2 is SASEGT in the germline V gene. This CDR3 region has 14 residues. The CDR3 here is CASSEGQGTYEQYF. The CDR3 DNA is TGTGCCAGCAGTGAGGGGCAGGGGACCTACGAGCAGTACTTC.

The chain recombines TRBV10-3 with TRBJ2-2; 10 bases are shared with TRBD1. The CDR3 totals 15 residues. The germline gives CDR1 ENHRY, CDR2 SYGVKD. V lost 4 bases and J lost 7; bases outside the gene matches: 6. For the CDR3, the DNA is TGTGCCATCAGTGTGGCTGGACAGGGGGTCGGGGAGCTGTTTTTT. Amino acids: CAISVAGQGVGELFF.

The sample holds a few counts of this clone. The gene calls are TRBV4-2 and TRBJ2-1; 7 nucleotides agree with TRBD2. The germline gives CDR1 LGHNA, CDR2 YNFKEQ. CDR3 length: 20 residues. J gave up 0 bases and V 1 base, and 15 bases lay outside the gene matches. The CDR3 protein is CASSQVTGRLAESSYNEQFF. CDR3 coding DNA: TGTGCCAGCAGCCAAGTAACGGGAAGACTAGCCGAGAGCTCCTACAATGAGCAGTTCTTC.

This clone was detected only a few times. The CDR3 reads CASSTSGDRGLGEQYF. The CDR3 DNA is TGTGCCAGCAGCACGAGCGGGGACAGGGGGCTTGGGGAGCAGTACTTC. The chain joins TRBV7-8 to TRBJ2-7; 12 bases map to TRBD1. V shed 5 bases and J 7 bases; nucleotides not matched to a gene: 12. Looked up from germline, CDR1 is SGHVS and CDR2 is FQNEAQ. The CDR3 length is 16 residues.

This clone is large by share. The genes are TRBV7-9 and TRBJ2-7, with 7 positions matching TRBD2. CDR3 length equals 14 residues. Losses at the gene ends were 5 bases for V and 1 base for J; bases not matched to a gene: 5. From germline, CDR1 is SEHNR and CDR2 FQNEAQ (reference sequence). The CDR3 sequence is CASSDRDYSYEQYF. The CDR3 DNA reads as TGTGCCAGCAGCGACCGGGACTATTCCTACGAGCAGTACTTC.